These 22 T cell receptor delta chains were all obtained from the same sample, sequenced in a study of human gamma delta and Vdelta1 T cells. Antigen specificity for these receptors is unknown. TCRdb reprocessed the PCR reads through CATT. This sample has over 10,000 delta-chain clones, with less than 60% found just once. Sequencing was done on a sample of Vdelta1 gamma-delta T cells from blood grown in culture (DOT cells). The receptors come from a human donor in good health.

This sequence joins TRDV1 and TRDJ1; either TRDD2 or TRDD3 may supply D (5 bases each). Germline V gene data show CDR1 as TSWWSYY and CDR2 as QGS. This CDR3 is 17 amino acids long. V was trimmed by 2 bases and J by 3 bases, leaving 19 bases between them. CDR3 sequence reads: CALGEFPLRWGPDKLIF. CDR3 coding DNA: TGTGCTCTTGGGGAATTTCCCCTACGGTGGGGTCCCGATAAACTCATCTTT.

The gene calls are TRDV1 and TRDJ1; D unclear. The V gene's germline CDR1 is TSWWSYY and CDR2 QGS. This CDR3 region has 22 residues. The V and J ends lost 0 bases and 1 base respectively, with 30 bases between them. CDR3 region: CALGELSRVPPRDLKSTDKLIF. In DNA form, the CDR3 reads TGTGCTCTTGGGGAACTAAGTCGGGTGCCCCCGAGGGACCTAAAAAGCACCGATAAACTCATCTTT.

By share, this clone ranks as medium-sized. J is TRDJ1 and V is TRDV1; D not resolved. This CDR3 has 16 amino acids. V lost 2 bases and J lost 9, with 22 bases in between. Germline CDR1 TSWWSYY, CDR2 QGS. The CDR3 sequence is CALGEDSTLRWRQLIF. The CDR3 bases are TGTGCTCTTGGGGAAGATTCTACTCTCCGCTGGCGACAACTCATCTTT.

The chain links TRDV1 to TRDJ2; D is perhaps TRDD3 (7 bases). V was shortened by 4 bases and J by 5 bases, with 29 bases between the two germline ends. CDR3 length: 20 amino acids. Germline loops: CDR1 TSWWSYY, CDR2 QGS. The CDR3 spells CALGAPALPGIRMGTAQLFF. CDR3 DNA sequence: TGTGCTCTTGGGGCCCCGGCCCTTCCGGGGATAAGGATGGGCACAGCACAACTCTTCTTT.

The genes are TRDV1 and TRDJ1, with TRDD3 matching over 8 bases. Germline values: CDR1 TSWWSYY, CDR2 QGS. With 2 bases clipped from V and 0 bases from J, the junction kept 26 bases outside the gene matches. The CDR3 runs 23 residues. The DNA for the CDR3 is TGTGCTCTTGGGGAAGAACGCCTTGGGGTACGGTTCGACTGGGGGCCCGACACCGATAAACTCATCTTT. This gives the protein CALGEERLGVRFDWGPDTDKLIF.

The rearrangement uses TRDV1 and TRDJ1; TRDD3 matches 8 bases. V lost 0 bases and J lost 0; bases outside the gene matches: 15. This CDR3 is 20 amino acids long. Germline loops: CDR1 TSWWSYY, CDR2 QGS. The chain's CDR3 is CALGELEGNPYWGDTDKLIF. CDR3 nucleotides: TGTGCTCTTGGGGAACTAGAGGGGAACCCGTACTGGGGGGACACCGATAAACTCATCTTT.

The V call is TRDV1, the J call TRDJ1, with 8 bases lining up with TRDD3. J was trimmed by 1 base and V by 2 bases; bases with no gene match: 27. In germline, CDR1 is TSWWSYY, CDR2 QGS. CDR3 length: 23 amino acids. CDR3 nucleotide sequence: TGTGCTCTTGGGGAAGGGGTCCGTCCTCCTCAAACTGGGGGGCCCACCGTCACCGATAAACTCATCTTT. Amino acids: CALGEGVRPPQTGGPTVTDKLIF.

The chain has TRDV1 and TRDJ1; 9 bases align to TRDD3. Trimming took 2 bases from V and 3 from J; bases not matched to a gene: 28. The CDR3 spans 23 residues. The germline CDR1 and CDR2 sequences are TSWWSYY and QGS. In DNA form, the CDR3 reads TGTGCTCTTGGGGAATCCCAGAACCGGCCTCCCTCCCCTGCTGGGGGATTTTCCGATAAACTCATCTTT. It codes for CALGESQNRPPSPAGGFSDKLIF.

The V gene is TRDV1, the J gene TRDJ1, with a weak D call TRDD2 (8 bases). The V and J ends lost 2 bases and 2 bases respectively, with 33 bases between them. The CDR3 is made up of 22 amino acids. CDR1 TSWWSYY and CDR2 QGS come from the germline V gene. CDR3 in DNA: TGTGCTCTTGGGGAAAATAACTTCCTACTTCGGGCTGGGGGGCCTGAGACCGATAAACTCATCTTT. This sequence encodes CALGENNFLLRAGGPETDKLIF.

This clone has a handful of counts. The J gene is TRDJ1, the V gene TRDV1; 7 bases match TRDD3. Trimming at V came to 6 bases and at J to 0 bases, leaving 16 bases not matched to a gene. The length of the CDR3 is 18 residues. Germline V gives CDR1 TSWWSYY, CDR2 QGS. CDR3 residues: CALGFVLPQGIDTDKLIF. Written as DNA, the CDR3 is TGTGCTCTTGGTTTTGTCCTGCCCCAGGGGATAGACACCGATAAACTCATCTTT.

The chain recombines TRDV1 with TRDJ1, with 9 bases fitting TRDD3. CDR3 size: 21 residues. Trimming at V came to 0 bases and at J to 0 bases, leaving 17 bases not matched to a gene. The germline V gene encodes CDR1 TSWWSYY and CDR2 QGS. This CDR3 reads CALGELLRPTGGPGDTDKLIF. CDR3 sequence (DNA): TGTGCTCTTGGGGAACTCCTACGTCCCACTGGGGGACCCGGGGACACCGATAAACTCATCTTT.

The rearrangement links TRDV1 to TRDJ1; D not certain. This CDR3 is 20 amino acids long. V was pared by 4 bases and J by 0 bases, with 27 bases between. The V gene's germline CDR1 is TSWWSYY and CDR2 QGS. Here the CDR3 reads CALGAIRKGPSYPHTDKLIF. In nucleotides, the CDR3 is TGTGCTCTTGGGGCTATTCGCAAAGGGCCCAGCTATCCCCACACCGATAAACTCATCTTT.

This clone was seen a few times. The chain combines TRDV1 with TRDJ1, with a possible D match to TRDD3 (7 bases). This CDR3 has 19 residues. The V end lost 3 bases, the J end lost 0 bases, and 23 bases lay between the germline ends. Germline CDR1 is TSWWSYY and CDR2 is QGS. The CDR3 reads CALGDFLRGIPLDTDKLIF. CDR3 DNA sequence: TGTGCTCTTGGGGACTTCCTTCGGGGGATCCCTTTAGACACCGATAAACTCATCTTT.

The rearrangement joins TRDV1 to TRDJ1; 12 bases are a match to TRDD3. CDR1 and CDR2 (germline): TSWWSYY, QGS. The CDR3 contains 19 residues. V shed 2 bases and J 4 bases; nucleotides not matched to a gene: 14. The CDR3 spells CALGEFPFPGGYVVDKLIF. The CDR3 coding sequence is TGTGCTCTTGGGGAATTCCCTTTCCCTGGGGGATACGTAGTCGATAAACTCATCTTT.

The chain couples TRDV1 to TRDJ1; TRDD3 matches 7 bases. V lost 4 bases and J lost 2; bases outside the gene matches: 4. The CDR3 loop spans 14 amino acids. The germline V gene encodes CDR1 TSWWSYY and CDR2 QGS. This CDR3 reads CALGAWGGTDKLIF. The CDR3 DNA is TGTGCTCTTGGGGCCTGGGGGGGGACCGATAAACTCATCTTT.

V and J are TRDV1 and TRDJ1; 8 nucleotides match TRDD2. Germline CDR1 TSWWSYY, CDR2 QGS. With V trimmed by 1 base and J by 0 bases, 28 bases remained unmatched. This CDR3 region has 24 residues. The chain's CDR3 is CALGEPQLPTGSDGEPAYTDKLIF. For the CDR3, the DNA is TGTGCTCTTGGGGAACCACAACTTCCTACGGGTTCGGATGGGGAACCGGCGTACACCGATAAACTCATCTTT.

This rearrangement joins TRDV1 to TRDJ4, with 9 positions matching TRDD3. V lost 3 bases, J lost 2 bases, and 16 bases stayed unmatched. This CDR3 region has 18 residues. Per germline, CDR1 TSWWSYY and CDR2 QGS. CDR3: CALGERSKNLGDERPLIF. The CDR3 DNA sequence: TGTGCTCTTGGGGAGAGGTCAAAAAACCTGGGGGATGAGAGACCCCTGATCTTT.

This clone was observed a few times. The rearrangement links TRDV1 to TRDJ1; 10 bases are shared with TRDD3. The CDR3 spans 19 residues. Germline lookup yields CDR1 TSWWSYY and CDR2 QGS. Trimming at V came to 4 bases and at J to 0 bases, leaving 14 bases not matched to a gene. The CDR3 protein is CALGGKIGTGGSYTDKLIF. The CDR3 DNA reads TGTGCTCTTGGGGGAAAGATCGGTACTGGGGGATCCTACACCGATAAACTCATCTTT.

The sample holds a few counts of this clone. The chain couples TRDV1 to TRDJ1, with TRDD3 identical over 10 bases. Germline V CDR1 and CDR2: TSWWSYY, QGS. Trimming cost V 2 bases and J 0 bases; bases outside gene matches: 3. The CDR3 has 16 amino acids. The CDR3 protein is CALGEVLGDHTDKLIF. The DNA of the CDR3 is TGTGCTCTTGGGGAAGTACTGGGGGATCACACCGATAAACTCATCTTT.

The chain links TRDV1 to TRDJ1, with 11 positions matching TRDD3. Germline-derived CDR1 and CDR2 are TSWWSYY and QGS. The CDR3 runs to 20 residues. The trim removed 4 bases at V and 0 bases at J, leaving 16 bases unmatched. The CDR3 reads CALGAPSVGGYAMYTDKLIF. In DNA, the CDR3 is TGTGCTCTTGGGGCCCCTTCGGTTGGGGGATACGCGATGTACACCGATAAACTCATCTTT.

The V and J genes are TRDV1 and TRDJ1; 8 bases match TRDD3. Germline CDR1 is TSWWSYY and CDR2 is QGS. The CDR3 covers 18 residues. With V trimmed by 3 bases and J by 3 bases, 15 bases remained unmatched. The CDR3 sequence is CALGDANRRDTQSDKLIF. The CDR3 bases are TGTGCTCTTGGGGACGCAAATAGAAGGGATACGCAGTCCGATAAACTCATCTTT.

The V gene is TRDV1, the J gene TRDJ1, with a possible D match to TRDD3 (6 bases). V dropped 5 bases and J dropped 7 bases, with 47 bases sitting between them. The CDR3 runs 24 residues. CDR1 and CDR2 from the germline V gene are TSWWSYY and QGS. CDR3 sequence reads: CALGKPLRGGPTLGGYGTSGKLIF. Written as DNA, the CDR3 is TGTGCTCTTGGGAAACCCCTCCGTGGGGGCCCCACACTTGGGGGGTATGGAACATCGGGTAAACTCATCTTT.